This is a list of T cell receptor beta chains from one sample in a study of T cell changes during pregnancy in multiple sclerosis. Repertoires were generated with immunoSEQ multiplex PCR, while TCRdb's copy carries only in-frame clones and drops some. The data contain roughly 93,000 clones, 80% to 95% of them singletons. The input for sequencing was peripheral blood, taken before pregnancy. These receptors were taken from a female donor with multiple sclerosis, enrolled in a pregnancy study. Each CDR3 is given with its conserved first and last residue. D genes are given only for firm matches.

j_call v_call d_call cdr3_aa cdr3_nt
TRBJ2-7 TRBV29-1 TRBD2 CSVRTSGSHEQYF TGCAGCGTAAGGACTAGCGGGAGCCACGAGCAGTACTTC
TRBJ2-5 TRBV19 TRBD1 CASTLTGITETQYF TGTGCCAGTACCCTGACAGGGATTACAGAGACCCAGTACTTC
TRBJ1-2 TRBV20-1 - CSAVDYGYTF TGCAGTGCCGTAGACTATGGCTACACCTTC
TRBJ2-1 TRBV6-5 - CASGKDGLSYNEQFF TGTGCCAGCGGAAAGGACGGACTATCGTACAATGAGCAGTTCTTC
TRBJ1-1 TRBV19 TRBD1 CASSYRGRGTEAFF TGTGCCAGTAGCTACAGGGGTAGAGGCACTGAAGCTTTCTTT
TRBJ1-1 TRBV25-1 - CASSPSGGARGNTEAFF TGTGCCAGCAGTCCCTCCGGGGGAGCTAGGGGAAACACTGAAGCTTTCTTT
TRBJ1-2 TRBV27 TRBD1 CASSSQGAGYTF TGTGCCAGCAGTTCACAGGGGGCTGGCTACACCTTC
TRBJ2-1 TRBV7-6 TRBD2 CASSLEAGAYNEQFF TGTGCCAGCAGCTTAGAGGCGGGGGCCTACAATGAGCAGTTCTTC
TRBJ2-2 TRBV6-1 TRBD1 CASSTTQGAPGELFF TGTGCCAGCAGTACAACCCAGGGGGCGCCCGGGGAGCTGTTTTTT
TRBJ2-5 TRBV7-8 - CASSLDGSRETQYF TGTGCCAGCAGCTTAGACGGGTCCCGGGAGACCCAGTACTTC